These T cell receptor beta chains were read from a single sample in a study of neoadjuvant anti-PD-1 for oral cavity cancer. The assay was immunoSEQ multiplex PCR, and TCRdb's table has in-frame clones only and misses some. The sample lists 12,000 or so clones; approximately 63% were seen once. This specimen was tumor tissue, taken before nivolumab (anti-PD-1) treatment. The receptors come from a person between 35 and 79 years old with oral cavity squamous cell carcinoma. The donor label of this sample is uncertain. Each CDR3 is given with its conserved first and last residue. The order of the fields is clone size, J gene, D gene, V gene, CDR3 protein, CDR3 DNA. The D gene is left open where the match is weak. Rows give clone size only sometimes, using once, few, many, or a class for an expanded clone.

- | TRBJ2-1 | TRBD2 | TRBV5-1 | CASSPTPGGSYNEQFF | TGCGCCAGCAGCCCAACGCCGGGAGGCTCCTACAATGAGCAGTTCTTC
- | TRBJ1-5 | - | TRBV11-2 | CASGRDRPQHF | TGTGCCAGCGGCAGGGACCGGCCCCAGCATTTT
few | TRBJ1-1 | - | TRBV6-1 | CASSPLPNTEAFF | TGTGCCAGCAGTCCTCTCCCGAACACTGAAGCTTTCTTT
once | TRBJ2-5 | TRBD2 | TRBV6-6 | CASSHGTSLETQYF | TGTGCCAGCAGTCACGGGACTAGCTTAGAGACCCAGTACTTC
- | TRBJ1-6 | - | TRBV9 | CASSNGGFDSPLHF | TGTGCCAGCTCAAATGGTGGTTTCGATTCACCCCTCCACTTT
- | TRBJ2-7 | - | TRBV30 | CAWSVKGGRSYEQYF | TGTGCCTGGAGTGTTAAAGGCGGTAGATCCTACGAGCAGTACTTC
few | TRBJ1-1 | TRBD1 | TRBV6-4 | CASSVRTGDTEAFF | TGTGCCAGCAGTGTCCGGACAGGGGACACTGAAGCTTTCTTT
few | TRBJ2-1 | TRBD2 | TRBV5-1 | CASSPVVAGAEQFF | TGCGCCAGCAGCCCGGTAGTAGCGGGAGCCGAGCAGTTCTTC
- | TRBJ2-1 | - | TRBV15 | CATSRVPSANEQFF | TGTGCCACCAGCAGAGTCCCCTCGGCGAATGAGCAGTTCTTC
- | TRBJ1-6 | - | TRBV6-1 | CASGGLDNSPLHF | TGTGCCAGCGGAGGATTAGATAATTCACCCCTCCACTTT
- | TRBJ2-7 | TRBD2 | TRBV5-6 | CASSLASGSEQYF | TGTGCCAGCAGCTTGGCTAGCGGGAGCGAGCAGTACTTC
- | TRBJ1-2 | - | TRBV11-2 | CASSLSTRKWRNGYTF | TGTGCCAGCAGCTTAAGTACCAGGAAGTGGCGGAATGGCTACACCTTC
once | TRBJ2-1 | - | TRBV2 | CASSEGVLGSSYNEQFF | TGTGCCAGCAGTGAAGGCGTTCTGGGGAGCTCCTACAATGAGCAGTTCTTC
once | TRBJ2-1 | - | TRBV29-1 | CSASALGGFNEQFF | TGCAGCGCTTCGGCTCTAGGGGGTTTCAATGAGCAGTTCTTC
- | TRBJ1-1 | TRBD1 | TRBV11-1 | CASSTGQGARGGTEAFF | TGTGCCAGCAGCACGGGACAGGGGGCGCGAGGAGGCACTGAAGCTTTCTTT
- | TRBJ2-5 | TRBD2 | TRBV5-4 | CASSLAGVQETQYF | TGTGCCAGCAGCCTGGCGGGGGTACAAGAGACCCAGTACTTC
- | TRBJ1-2 | - | TRBV28 | CASIPRGSYGYTF | TGTGCCAGCATCCCTAGAGGGAGCTATGGCTACACCTTC
- | TRBJ2-3 | - | TRBV5-1 | CASSFAGGRADTQYF | TGCGCCAGCAGCTTTGCAGGAGGCAGGGCAGATACGCAGTATTTT
- | TRBJ2-1 | TRBD2 | TRBV7-2 | CASSLMTSGVTAYNEQFF | TGTGCCAGCAGCTTAATGACTAGCGGTGTAACAGCCTACAATGAGCAGTTCTTC
- | TRBJ2-7 | TRBD1 | TRBV7-2 | CASRHPGQGSEQYF | TGTGCCAGCAGGCACCCGGGACAGGGTTCCGAGCAGTACTTC
- | TRBJ2-5 | TRBD1 | TRBV6-5 | CASRAPTGLETQYF | TGTGCCAGCAGAGCCCCGACAGGGCTTGAGACCCAGTACTTC
- | TRBJ2-5 | - | TRBV5-6 | CASSPPGRAETQYF | TGTGCCAGCAGCCCCCCCGGGCGGGCAGAGACCCAGTACTTC
once | TRBJ2-7 | - | TRBV11-2 | CASSRDPTYEQYF | TGTGCCAGCAGCCGGGACCCAACCTACGAGCAGTACTTC
few | TRBJ2-6 | - | TRBV5-4 | CASSLRTFGANVLTF | TGTGCCAGCAGCTTGAGGACCTTTGGGGCCAACGTCCTGACTTTC
large | TRBJ1-5 | - | TRBV18 | CASSPGNQPQHF | TGTGCCAGCTCACCTGGCAATCAGCCCCAGCATTTT
- | TRBJ1-4 | - | TRBV5-4 | CASSPDRTSEKLFF | TGTGCCAGCAGCCCCGACAGGACTAGTGAAAAACTGTTTTTT
- | TRBJ1-4 | - | TRBV5-4 | CASSLEGATNEKLFF | TGTGCCAGCAGCTTAGAGGGGGCAACTAATGAAAAACTGTTTTTT
- | TRBJ1-1 | TRBD1 | TRBV6-5 | CASRGTGVGTEAFF | TGTGCCAGCAGGGGCACAGGGGTGGGCACTGAAGCTTTCTTT
- | TRBJ2-3 | - | TRBV29-1 | CSARTGLSTDTQYF | TGCAGCGCCCGCACAGGGCTTAGCACAGATACGCAGTATTTT
once | TRBJ2-7 | TRBD1 | TRBV6-6 | CATKDRGGYEQYF | TGTGCCACCAAGGACAGGGGGGGCTACGAGCAGTACTTC